This TCR beta chain emerged from a study of molecular identifiers for immune sequencing clone quantification. As for the study in general: For replicates, RNA isolated from about 20,000 or 100,000 naive CD8 cells was divided into five portions, of which four were sequenced. Study-wide findings and caveats: Clone sizes could be underestimated for highly expanded clones when identical TCR molecules share a barcode.

This clonotype was seen ten or more times. Its antigen remains unknown. There are 15 residues in the CDR3. Germline lookup yields CDR1 MDHEN and CDR2 SYDVKM. Unmatched junction bases numbered 4, after V lost 2 bases and J lost 5 bases. Sorting isolated naive CD8 T cells as CD8+CD4-CCR7+CD45RA+ events. Generation of bulk TCR libraries relied on previously described methods and listed TCR primers. MiXCR, run by TCRdb on the PCR reads, gives a single entry per CDR3 protein. There are more than 60,000 distinct CDR3 sequences in the sample; 15% to 20% occur only once, and approximately 1.5% lies in the top ten.

The genes are TRBV28 and TRBJ1-5; 9 bases match TRBD1. The specimen sequenced was naive CD8+ T cells from blood, with Jurkat cell RNA spiked in. The subset was: FACS-sorted CD8+CD4-CCR7+CD45RA+ naive T cells. The source is a human donor in good health. Some libraries in this study had Jurkat cell RNA spiked in. The CDR3 spells CASSLEGQGYQPQHF. CDR3 coding DNA: TGTGCCAGCAGTTTAGAGGGACAGGGATATCAGCCCCAGCATTTT.